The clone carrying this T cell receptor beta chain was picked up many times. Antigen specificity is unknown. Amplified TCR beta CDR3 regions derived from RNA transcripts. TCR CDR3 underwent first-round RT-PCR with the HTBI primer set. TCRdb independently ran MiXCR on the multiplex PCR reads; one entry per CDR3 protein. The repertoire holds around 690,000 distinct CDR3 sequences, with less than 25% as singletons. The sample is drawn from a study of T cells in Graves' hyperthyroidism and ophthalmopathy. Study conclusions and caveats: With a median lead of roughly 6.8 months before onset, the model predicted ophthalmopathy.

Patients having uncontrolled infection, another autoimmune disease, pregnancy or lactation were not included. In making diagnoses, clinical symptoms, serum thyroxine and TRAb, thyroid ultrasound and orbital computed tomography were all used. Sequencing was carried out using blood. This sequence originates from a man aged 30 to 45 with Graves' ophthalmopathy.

CDR3 DNA: TGTGCCAGCTCACTTGGGACGAAGGAGACCCAGTACTTC. Its translation: CASSLGTKETQYF. The chain is built from TRBV18 and TRBJ2-5; D is tentatively TRBD1 or TRBD2 (5 bases each). Germline V gene lookup returns CDR1 KGHSH and CDR2 LQKENI. This CDR3 comprises 13 residues. The V and J ends lost 4 bases and 5 bases respectively, with 11 bases between them. The full variable domain, completed using reference TRBV18 and TRBJ2-5, is NAGVMQNPRHLVRRRGQEARLRCSPMKGHSHVYWYRQLPEEGLKFMVYLQKENIIDESGMPKERFSAEFPKEGPSILRIQQVVRGDSAAYFCASSLGTKETQYFGPGTRLLVL.